This entry describes one TCR beta chain. As yet, its antigen is unknown. The germline V gene has CDR1 SGDLS and CDR2 YYNGEE. Trimming took 4 bases from V and 0 from J, leaving 8 bases between them. The length of the CDR3 is 13 residues. Time point here: week 47, end of study. Mutant IDH1 20-mer peptide, at 300 ug, made up each vaccine dose, with topical imiquimod. The sample is drawn from a study of a mutant IDH1 vaccine in newly diagnosed glioma. Assay used: immunoSEQ multiplex PCR; TCRdb lists only in-frame clones, some missing. The profile shows 58,000 or so clones, about four fifths of them singletons.

The TCR comes from a woman between 45 and 65 years old with glioma. This material consisted of PBMCs, taken from a glioma patient whose treatment included an IDH1 peptide vaccine. The V call is TRBV9, the J call TRBJ2-7; possibly TRBD1 for D (5 bases). In nucleotides, the CDR3 is TGTGCCAGCAGCCTTCAGGGCTCCTACGAGCAGTACTTC. Amino acids: CASSLQGSYEQYF.